This T cell receptor (beta chain) was identified during a study of early T cells in non-severe SARS-CoV-2 infection. Study information: Sequencing input comprised bulk RNA from unsorted whole blood; chain pairing was not available.

Researchers attached unique molecular identifiers to individual cDNA molecules. TCRdb independently ran MiXCR on the 5' RACE reads; one entry per CDR3 protein. The repertoire holds over 25,000 distinct CDR3 sequences, with approximately 4.2% as singletons. This CDR3 has 15 residues. The J segment lost 6 bases and the V segment lost 3 bases, leaving 9 bases of the junction unmatched. Germline V gene lookup returns CDR1 SGHNT and CDR2 YYREEE (reference sequence). The study's findings and limits: VDJdb-based matching was biased toward anti-spike CD8 responses and missed private and CD4 specificities.

This clonotype has ten or more counts. Its target is unknown. Input material: whole blood. The V gene is TRBV5-4, the J gene TRBJ2-1; TRBD2 matches 7 bases. This receptor was taken from an adult who was a healthcare worker with PCR-confirmed SARS-CoV-2 infection or an uninfected control (not recorded which). The CDR3 coding sequence is TGTGCCAGCAGCTCGCCGGGACTAAAATTCAATGAGCAGTTCTTC. As protein: CASSSPGLKFNEQFF. Full variable domain (outside the CDR3, taken from reference TRBV5-4 and TRBJ2-1): ETGVTQSPTHLIKTRGQQVTLRCSSQSGHNTVSWYQQALGQGPQFIFQYYREEENGRGNFPPRFSGLQFPNYSSELNVNALELDDSALYLCASSSPGLKFNEQFFGPGTRLTVL.